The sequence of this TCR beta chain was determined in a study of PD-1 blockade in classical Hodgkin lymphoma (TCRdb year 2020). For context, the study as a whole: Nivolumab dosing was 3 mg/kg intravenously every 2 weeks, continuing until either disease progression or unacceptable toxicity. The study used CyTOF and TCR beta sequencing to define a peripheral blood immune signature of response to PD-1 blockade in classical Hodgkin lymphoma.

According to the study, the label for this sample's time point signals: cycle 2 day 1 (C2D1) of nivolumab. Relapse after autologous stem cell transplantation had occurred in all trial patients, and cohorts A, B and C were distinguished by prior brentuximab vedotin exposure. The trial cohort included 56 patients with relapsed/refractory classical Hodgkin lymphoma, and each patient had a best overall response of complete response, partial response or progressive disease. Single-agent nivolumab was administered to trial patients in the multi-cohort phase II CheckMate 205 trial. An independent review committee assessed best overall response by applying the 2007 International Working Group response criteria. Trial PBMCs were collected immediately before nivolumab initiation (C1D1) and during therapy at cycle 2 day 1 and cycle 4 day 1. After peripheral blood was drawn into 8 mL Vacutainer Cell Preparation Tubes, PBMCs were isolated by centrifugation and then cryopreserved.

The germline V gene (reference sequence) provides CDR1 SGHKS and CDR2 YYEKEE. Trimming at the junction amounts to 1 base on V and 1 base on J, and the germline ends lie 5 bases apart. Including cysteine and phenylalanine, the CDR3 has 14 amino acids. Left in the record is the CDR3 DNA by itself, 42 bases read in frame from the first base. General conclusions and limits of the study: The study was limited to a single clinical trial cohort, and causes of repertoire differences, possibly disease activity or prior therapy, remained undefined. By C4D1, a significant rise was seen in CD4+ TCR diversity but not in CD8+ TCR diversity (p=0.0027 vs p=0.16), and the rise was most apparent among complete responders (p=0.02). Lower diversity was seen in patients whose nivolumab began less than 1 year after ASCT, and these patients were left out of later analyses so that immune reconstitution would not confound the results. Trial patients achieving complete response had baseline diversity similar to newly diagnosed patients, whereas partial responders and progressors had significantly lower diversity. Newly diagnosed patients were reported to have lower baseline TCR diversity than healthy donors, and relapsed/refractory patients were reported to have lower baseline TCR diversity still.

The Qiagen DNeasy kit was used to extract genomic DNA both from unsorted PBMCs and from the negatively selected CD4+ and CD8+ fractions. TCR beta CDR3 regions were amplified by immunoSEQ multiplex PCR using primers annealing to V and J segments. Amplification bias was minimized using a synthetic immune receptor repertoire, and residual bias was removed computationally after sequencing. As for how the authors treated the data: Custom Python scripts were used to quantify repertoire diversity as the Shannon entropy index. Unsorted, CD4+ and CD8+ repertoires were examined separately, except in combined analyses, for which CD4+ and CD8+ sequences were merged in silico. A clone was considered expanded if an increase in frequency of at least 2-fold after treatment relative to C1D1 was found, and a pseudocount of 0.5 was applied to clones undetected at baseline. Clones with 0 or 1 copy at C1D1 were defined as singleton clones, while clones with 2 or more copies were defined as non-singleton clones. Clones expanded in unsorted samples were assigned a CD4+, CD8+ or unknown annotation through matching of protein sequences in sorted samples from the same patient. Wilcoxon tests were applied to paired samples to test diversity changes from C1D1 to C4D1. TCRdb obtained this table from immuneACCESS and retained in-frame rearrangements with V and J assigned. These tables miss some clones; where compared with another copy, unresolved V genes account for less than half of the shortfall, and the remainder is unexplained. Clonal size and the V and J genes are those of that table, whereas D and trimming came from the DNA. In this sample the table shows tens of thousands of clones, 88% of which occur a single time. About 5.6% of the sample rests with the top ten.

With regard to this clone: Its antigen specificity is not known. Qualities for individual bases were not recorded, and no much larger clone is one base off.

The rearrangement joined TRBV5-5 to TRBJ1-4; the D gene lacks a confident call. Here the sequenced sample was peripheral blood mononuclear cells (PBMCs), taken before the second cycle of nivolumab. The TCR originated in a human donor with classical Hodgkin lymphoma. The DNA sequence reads TGTGCCAGCAGCTTGATCGTAACTAATGAAAAACTGTTTTTT. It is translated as CASSLIVTNEKLFF.